One and the same sample provided the 4 T cell receptor beta chains below, sequenced in a study of T cell responses to AZD1222 COVID-19 vaccine. Clones were read by immunoSEQ multiplex PCR, and TCRdb kept only the in-frame ones, dropping some. The data show about 130,000 clones, with 90% seen just once and 6.9% held by the top ten. The source was peripheral blood, collected on day 0 of AZD1222 vaccination. Receptors originate from an adult in good health.

The chain recombines TRBV9 with TRBJ2-2; D is possibly TRBD2 (6 bases). Trimming took 7 bases from V and 2 from J, leaving 15 bases between them. Germline CDR1 reads SGDLS; CDR2 reads YYNGEE. The CDR3 contains 15 residues. The CDR3 is CASRMGGENTGELFF. The CDR3 DNA follows: TGTGCCAGCCGTATGGGGGGTGAAAACACCGGGGAGCTGTTTTTT.

The J gene is TRBJ1-1, the V gene TRBV7-9, with D hard to call. The V gene's germline CDR1 is SEHNR and CDR2 FQNEAQ (reference sequence). V gave up 5 bases and J gave up 6 bases, with 7 bases separating them. The CDR3 has 11 amino acids. Here the CDR3 DNA reads TGTGCCAGCAGCCGCGGACCTGAAGCTTTCTTT. Amino acids: CASSRGPEAFF.

In its sample, this clone was seen once. The chain recombines TRBV6-2 or TRBV6-3 with TRBJ2-3; 10 bases map to TRBD2. After removal of 0 bases from V and 1 base from J, the junction contained 1 base not matched to a gene. Germline V gene sequence: CDR1 MNHEY, CDR2 SVGEGT. The CDR3 consists of 16 residues. CDR3 nucleotide sequence: TGTGCCAGCAGTTACTCGCTAGCGGGGGGCACAGATACGCAGTATTTT. It encodes CASSYSLAGGTDTQYF.

This sequence joins TRBV27 and TRBJ1-1; maybe TRBD1 (6 bases). The germline V and J ends were trimmed by 1 base and 0 bases, with 12 bases remaining between them. This CDR3 spans 16 amino acids. Per the germline V gene, CDR1 is MNHEY and CDR2 is SMNVEV (reference sequence). The CDR3 DNA is TGTGCCAGCAGTTTATACGGGGGCTGGATGAACACTGAAGCTTTCTTT. It codes for CASSLYGGWMNTEAFF.